This entry lists 2 T cell receptor beta chains sequenced from one sample in a study of T cell repertoires in cytomegalovirus infection. These TCRs' antigens remain unknown. TCRdb processed the reads anew with MiXCR; each CDR3 protein has one entry. The sample shows about 900,000 distinct CDR3 sequences, around 31% of them seen only once. Source: cultured CD8+ T cells from PBMCs, taken from culture after CMV antigen stimulation. The receptors stem from a human donor in good health (CMV status not recorded). Some clones in this sample may be carry-over from other donors' samples.

This clonotype was recorded a few times. This rearrangement joins TRBV15 to TRBJ2-2, with unresolved D. V was shortened by 0 bases and J by 6 bases, with 5 bases between the two germline ends. The length of the CDR3 is 13 residues. Germline V lookup: CDR1 LNHNV, CDR2 YYDKDF (reference sequence). This chain's CDR3 is CATSRDRAGELFF. CDR3 nucleotides: TGTGCCACCAGCAGAGATCGTGCCGGGGAGCTGTTTTTT.

This clonotype was seen a single time. The chain links TRBV7-9 to TRBJ2-1, with no clear D. CDR3 length equals 12 residues. V was trimmed by 5 bases and J by 8 bases, leaving 10 bases between them. Germline-derived CDR1 and CDR2 are SEHNR and FQNEAQ (reference sequence). The CDR3 is CASSRPLDEQFF. CDR3 nucleotides: TGTGCCAGCAGCCGGCCTCTAGATGAGCAGTTCTTC.